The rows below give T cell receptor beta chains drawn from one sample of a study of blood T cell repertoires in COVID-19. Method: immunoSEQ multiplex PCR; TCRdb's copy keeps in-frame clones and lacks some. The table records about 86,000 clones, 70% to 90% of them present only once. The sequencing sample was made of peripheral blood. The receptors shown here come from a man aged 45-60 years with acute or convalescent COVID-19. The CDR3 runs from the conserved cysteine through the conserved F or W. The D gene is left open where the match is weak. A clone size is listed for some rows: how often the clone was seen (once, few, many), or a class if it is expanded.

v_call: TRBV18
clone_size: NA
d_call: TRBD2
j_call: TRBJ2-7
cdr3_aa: CASSSGGSKEQYF
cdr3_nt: TGTGCCAGCTCTTCGGGCGGGAGCAAAGAGCAGTACTTC

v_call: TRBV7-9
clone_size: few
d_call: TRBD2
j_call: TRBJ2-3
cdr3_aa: CASSRASGGRTDTQYF
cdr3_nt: TGTGCCAGCAGCCGCGCTAGCGGGGGACGCACAGATACGCAGTATTTT

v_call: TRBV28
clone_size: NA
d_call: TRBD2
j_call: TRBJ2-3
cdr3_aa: CASSPGAREDTDTQYF
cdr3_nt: TGTGCCAGCAGCCCAGGGGCGCGGGAGGACACAGATACGCAGTATTTT

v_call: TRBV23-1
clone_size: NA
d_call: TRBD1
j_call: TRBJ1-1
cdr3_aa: CASSAGQGEPPEAFF
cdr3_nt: TGCGCCAGCAGTGCAGGACAGGGGGAGCCACCAGAAGCTTTCTTT

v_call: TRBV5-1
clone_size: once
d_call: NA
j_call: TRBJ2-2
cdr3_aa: CASSLQTGMNTGELFF
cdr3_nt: TGCGCCAGCAGCCTTCAGACAGGAATGAACACCGGGGAGCTGTTTTTT

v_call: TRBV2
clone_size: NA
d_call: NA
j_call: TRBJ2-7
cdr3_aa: CASTGDSHEQYF
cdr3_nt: TGTGCCAGCACGGGGGACAGTCACGAGCAGTACTTC

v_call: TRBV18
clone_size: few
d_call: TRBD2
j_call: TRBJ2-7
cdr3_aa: CASSPLKGGRTGEQYF
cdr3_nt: TGTGCCAGCTCGCCCCTGAAAGGCGGGAGAACTGGAGAGCAGTACTTC

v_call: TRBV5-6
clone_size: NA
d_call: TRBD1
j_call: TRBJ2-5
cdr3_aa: CASSLAYGQGAMGETQYF
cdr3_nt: TGTGCCAGCAGCTTGGCATACGGACAGGGGGCGATGGGGGAGACCCAGTACTTC

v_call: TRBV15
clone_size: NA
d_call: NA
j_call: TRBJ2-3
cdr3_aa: CATSRDRQASTDTQYF
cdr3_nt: TGTGCCACCAGCAGAGATAGACAGGCGAGCACAGATACGCAGTATTTT

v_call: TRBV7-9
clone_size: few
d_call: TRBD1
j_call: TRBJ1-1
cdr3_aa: CASAEQGAMNTEAFF
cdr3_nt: TGTGCCAGCGCGGAACAGGGGGCCATGAACACTGAAGCTTTCTTT

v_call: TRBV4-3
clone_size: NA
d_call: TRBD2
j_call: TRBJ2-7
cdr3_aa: CASSQGRLAGVEQYF
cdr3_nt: TGCGCCAGCAGCCAAGGGAGACTAGCGGGAGTCGAGCAGTACTTC

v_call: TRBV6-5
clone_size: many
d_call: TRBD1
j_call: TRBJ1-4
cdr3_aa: CASSYRGQGGEKLFF
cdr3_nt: TGTGCCAGCAGTTACCGGGGACAGGGGGGAGAAAAACTGTTTTTT

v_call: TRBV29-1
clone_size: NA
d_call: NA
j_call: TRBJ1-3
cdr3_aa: CSVEDPTGNTIYF
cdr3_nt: TGCAGCGTTGAAGATCCGACAGGAAACACCATATATTTT

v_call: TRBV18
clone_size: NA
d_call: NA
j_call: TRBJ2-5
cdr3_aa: CASSPPGEETQYF
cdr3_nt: TGTGCCAGCTCACCCCCGGGAGAAGAGACCCAGTACTTC